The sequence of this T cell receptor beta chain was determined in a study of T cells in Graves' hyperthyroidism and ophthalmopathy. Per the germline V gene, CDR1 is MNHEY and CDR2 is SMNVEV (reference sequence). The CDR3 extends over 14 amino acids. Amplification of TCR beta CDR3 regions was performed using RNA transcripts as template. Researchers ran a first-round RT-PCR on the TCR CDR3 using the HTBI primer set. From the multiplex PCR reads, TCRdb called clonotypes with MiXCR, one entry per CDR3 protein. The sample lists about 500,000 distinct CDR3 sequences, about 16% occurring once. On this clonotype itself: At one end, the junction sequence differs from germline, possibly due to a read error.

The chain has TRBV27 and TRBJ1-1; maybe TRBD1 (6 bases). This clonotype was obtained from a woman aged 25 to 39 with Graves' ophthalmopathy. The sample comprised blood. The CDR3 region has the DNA TGTACCAGCAGTCGGGAGGGGGGGGGTACTGAAGCTCTCTTT. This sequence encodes CTSSREGGGTEALF.